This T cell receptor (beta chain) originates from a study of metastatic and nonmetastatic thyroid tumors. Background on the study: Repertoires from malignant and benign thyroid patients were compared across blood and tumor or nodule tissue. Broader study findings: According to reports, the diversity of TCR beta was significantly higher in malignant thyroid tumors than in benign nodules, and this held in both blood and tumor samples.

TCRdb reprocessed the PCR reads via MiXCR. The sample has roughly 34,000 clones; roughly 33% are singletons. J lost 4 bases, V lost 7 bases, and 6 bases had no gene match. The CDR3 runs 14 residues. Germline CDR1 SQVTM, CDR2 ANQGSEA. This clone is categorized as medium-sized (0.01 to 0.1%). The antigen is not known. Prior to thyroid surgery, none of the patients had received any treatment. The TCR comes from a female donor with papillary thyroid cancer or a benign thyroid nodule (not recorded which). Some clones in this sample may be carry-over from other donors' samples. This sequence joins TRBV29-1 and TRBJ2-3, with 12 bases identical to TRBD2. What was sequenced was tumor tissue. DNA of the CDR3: TGCAGCGGGCAACTAGCGGGAGGCTCAGATACGCAGTATTTT. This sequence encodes CSGQLAGGSDTQYF.